Below are 21 T cell receptor beta chains sequenced from a single sample in a study of blood T cell repertoires in COVID-19. TCRdb's table, derived via immunoSEQ multiplex PCR, lists solely in-frame clones and lacks some. The sample lists about half a million clones; 85% to 90% were seen once. The specimen was peripheral blood. All receptors derive from a man between 18 and 35 years old with COVID-19, enrolled during active disease.

The chain uses TRBV5-6 and TRBJ1-5, with D maybe TRBD1 (5 bases). Deletions cut 1 base from V and 0 bases from J, with 14 bases between. The CDR3 has 17 amino acids. Germline V gives CDR1 SGHDT, CDR2 YYEEEE. CDR3 loop: CASSLLADIYSNQPQHF. For the CDR3, the DNA is TGTGCCAGCAGCTTGTTAGCGGACATTTATAGCAATCAGCCCCAGCATTTT.

This sequence joins TRBV5-1 and TRBJ2-7, with TRBD2 identical over 7 bases. The CDR3 has 13 residues. Germline loops: CDR1 SGHRS, CDR2 YFSETQ. Unmatched junction bases numbered 4, after V lost 4 bases and J lost 3 bases. The CDR3 sequence: CASSTGTIYEQYF. DNA of the CDR3: TGCGCCAGCAGCACCGGGACTATCTACGAGCAGTACTTC.

The chain employs TRBV27 and TRBJ2-1; 12 positions match TRBD1. Trimming took 5 bases from V and 7 from J; bases not matched to a gene: 6. The CDR3 runs to 15 residues. The germline gives CDR1 MNHEY, CDR2 SMNVEV (reference sequence). The CDR3 sequence: CASSPQGQGANEQFF. CDR3 coding DNA: TGTGCCAGCAGTCCCCAGGGACAGGGGGCTAATGAGCAGTTCTTC.

This chain connects TRBV11-2 to TRBJ2-7, with no clear D. The germline CDR1 and CDR2 sequences are SGHAT and FQNNGV. The CDR3 is 11 amino acids. V was clipped by 5 bases and J by 4 bases, with 6 bases between them. For the CDR3, the DNA is TGTGCCAGCAGCCGGGTGTACGAGCAGTACTTC. It translates to CASSRVYEQYF.

V gene TRBV18 combines with J gene TRBJ1-1, with 8 bases that match TRBD1. Unmatched junction bases numbered 6, after V lost 5 bases and J lost 7 bases. This CDR3 contains 13 residues. The germline gives CDR1 KGHSH, CDR2 LQKENI. CDR3 residues: CASSTGQVFEAFF. The CDR3, as DNA: TGTGCCAGCTCAACGGGACAGGTTTTTGAAGCTTTCTTT.

This chain links TRBV7-9 with TRBJ1-3; a weak D match, TRBD1 (5 bases). The V and J ends lost 3 bases and 4 bases respectively, with 13 bases between them. CDR3 length: 15 residues. CDR1 is SEHNR, CDR2 FQNEAQ, per germline (reference sequence). CDR3 sequence reads: CASSLTARAGNTIYF. CDR3 in DNA: TGTGCCAGCAGCTTGACAGCCAGGGCCGGAAACACCATATATTTT.

The chain uses TRBV11-2 and TRBJ2-1; D is unresolved. The germline CDR1 and CDR2 sequences are SGHAT and FQNNGV. The V end lost 4 bases, the J end lost 2 bases, and 15 bases lay between the germline ends. CDR3 size: 16 residues. The CDR3 here is CASSYPLAETYNEQFF. The CDR3 region has the DNA TGTGCCAGCAGCTACCCTCTGGCGGAGACCTACAATGAGCAGTTCTTC.

This clone was observed a few times. This chain links TRBV2 with TRBJ2-3, with no clear D. The CDR3 runs to 14 residues. CDR1 and CDR2 from the germline V gene are SNHLY and FYNNEI. V lost 3 bases to trimming and J lost 2 bases, with 9 bases between them. The CDR3: CASSDPVDTDTQYF. The CDR3 DNA reads as TGTGCCAGCAGTGACCCTGTAGACACAGATACGCAGTATTTT.

V is TRBV3-1 (or the pseudogene TRBV3-2) and J is TRBJ1-1; D may be TRBD1 (6 bases). This CDR3 region has 15 residues. In germline, CDR1 is LGHDT, CDR2 YNNKEL (reference sequence). Trimming took 3 bases from V and 3 from J, leaving 14 bases between them. CDR3: CASSHQDRWDTEAFF. The CDR3 nucleotides are TGTGCCAGCAGCCACCAAGACAGGTGGGACACTGAAGCTTTCTTT.

The CDR3 sequence is CASSQGSPGTVYEQYF. The CDR3 bases are TGTGCCAGCAGCCAAGGATCCCCGGGGACAGTTTACGAGCAGTACTTC. The V gene is TRBV3-1 (or the pseudogene TRBV3-2), the J gene TRBJ2-7; 7 bases agree with TRBD1. The CDR3 totals 16 residues. Germline values: CDR1 LGHDT, CDR2 YNNKEL (reference sequence). V was pared by 1 base and J by 4 bases, with 10 bases of the junction left unmatched.

V gene TRBV5-1 combines with J gene TRBJ1-3; TRBD1 matches 8 bases. The CDR3 covers 15 residues. Germline V gene lookup returns CDR1 SGHRS and CDR2 YFSETQ. V gave up 4 bases and J gave up 4 bases; unmatched junction bases: 7. CDR3 DNA: TGCGCCAGCAGCCCCCTACAGGGGGAAGGAAACACCATATATTTT. Translating gives CASSPLQGEGNTIYF.

The rearrangement joins TRBV6-5 to TRBJ1-6; TRBD1 is a possible D gene (5 bases). This CDR3 is built from 16 residues. Germline values: CDR1 MNHEY, CDR2 SVGAGI. Trimming removed 0 bases from V and 9 bases from J, with 15 bases in between. This CDR3 is CASSYSFQGDGSPLHF. CDR3 coding DNA: TGTGCCAGCAGTTACTCATTCCAGGGTGACGGTTCACCCCTCCACTTT.

There are a few counts of this clone. The gene calls are TRBV5-1 and TRBJ2-6; TRBD1 aligns across 10 bases. Germline CDR1 and CDR2: SGHRS and YFSETQ. The ends lost 4 bases at V and 0 bases at J; junction bases unmatched: 7. The CDR3 is 18 amino acids. CDR3 protein: CASSPGTGAGSGANVLTF. Here the CDR3 DNA reads TGCGCCAGCAGCCCAGGGACAGGGGCCGGCTCTGGGGCCAACGTCCTGACTTTC.

The chain recombines TRBV3-1 (or the pseudogene TRBV3-2) with TRBJ2-1, with 10 bases lining up with TRBD2. CDR1 is LGHDT and CDR2 is YNNKEL in the germline V gene (reference sequence). The V gene end was trimmed by 7 bases and the J gene end by 5 bases; junction bases not matched to a gene: 8. This CDR3 has 15 residues. Here the CDR3 DNA reads TGTGCCAGCAACAGAGCGGGGGGGTACCACAATGAGCAGTTCTTC. Its translation: CASNRAGGYHNEQFF.

This chain uses TRBV30 with TRBJ2-2; 8 bases line up with TRBD2. The CDR3 has 15 amino acids. The J segment lost 5 bases and the V segment lost 2 bases, leaving 7 bases of the junction unmatched. Germline V CDR1 and CDR2: GTSNPN, SVGIG (reference sequence). CDR3 DNA sequence: TGTGCCTGGAGTCCGGGACTAGTTGGTACCGGGGAGCTGTTTTTT. It yields the protein CAWSPGLVGTGELFF.

Remarks on this clone: It is likely a read error, because the conserved phenylalanine at the end of the CDR3 is missing. The DNA is left out, because the CDR3 cannot be placed on it with certainty; the CDR3 is given as TCRdb lists it. This chain connects TRBV6-5 to TRBJ2-3; no DNA check was done on the table's D call, TRBD2. CDR1 MNHEY and CDR2 SVGAGI come from the germline V gene. Ends included, the CDR3 has 13 residues. CDR3: CASESTPSGRILN.

This rearrangement joins TRBV5-4 to TRBJ2-7, with 7 bases lining up with TRBD1. V trimming: 4 bases; J trimming: 3 bases; junction bases outside the gene matches: 7. The germline CDR1 and CDR2 sequences are SGHNT and YYREEE (reference sequence). CDR3 length equals 14 residues. The CDR3 coding sequence is TGTGCCAGCAGCAGGGACAGCCCCCTCTACGAGCAGTACTTC. Its protein is CASSRDSPLYEQYF.

The CDR3 DNA reads as TGTGCCAGCCGAAGGGAGGGTACCACCGGGGAGCTGTTTTTT. Translating it yields CASRREGTTGELFF. V usage is TRBV6-4 and J usage is TRBJ2-2, with 7 bases aligning to TRBD2. The V segment lost 8 bases and the J segment 4 bases; nucleotides outside the gene matches: 7. Per the germline V gene, CDR1 is MRHNA and CDR2 is SNTAGT. The CDR3 contains 14 residues.

The table lists this clone with many counts. The chain carries TRBV27 and TRBJ1-5, with 7 nucleotides matching TRBD1. The CDR3 contains 14 residues. The germline V gene has CDR1 MNHEY and CDR2 SMNVEV (reference sequence). V lost 7 bases to trimming and J lost 4 bases; unmatched junction nucleotides: 7. The CDR3 sequence: CASKVPGQNQPQHF. CDR3 nucleotides: TGTGCCAGCAAAGTTCCGGGACAGAATCAGCCCCAGCATTTT.

The chain combines TRBV7-8 with TRBJ2-1; TRBD2 matches at 12 bases. V gave up 5 bases and J gave up 8 bases; unmatched junction bases: 4. The germline V gene has CDR1 SGHVS and CDR2 FQNEAQ. The CDR3 totals 14 residues. The CDR3 here is CASSQTSGGYEQFF. In nucleotides, the CDR3 is TGTGCCAGCAGCCAGACTAGCGGGGGTTATGAGCAGTTCTTC.

This chain joins TRBV5-4 and TRBJ2-5, with TRBD2 matching 9 bases. The CDR3 runs 13 residues. V shed 2 bases, J shed 5 bases, and the junction held 1 base outside the gene matches. The germline CDR1 and CDR2 sequences are SGHNT and YYREEE (reference sequence). The CDR3 here is CASSFGLAETQYF. The CDR3 nucleotides are TGTGCCAGCAGCTTTGGACTAGCGGAGACCCAGTACTTC.